The 31 T cell receptor beta chains reported below all come from one sample, sequenced in a study of T cells expressing NK-cell markers. Reanalyzing the 5' RACE reads, TCRdb keeps one entry per CDR3 protein, without DNA. This sample's table reports about 460,000 distinct CDR3 sequences. Sequences were obtained from blood T cells: a sorted CD56 or NKG2C T cell subset, CD4+ or CD8+ T cells, or bulk PBMC T cells (not recorded which). Source of these receptors: a woman aged 45-65 years in good health.

CDR3 protein: CSALSGRGLNTEAFF. The chain joins TRBV20-1 to TRBJ1-1. CDR1 is DFQATT, CDR2 SNEGSKA, per germline (reference sequence). The CDR3 extends over 15 amino acids.

The chain is built from TRBV5-1 and TRBJ2-2. CDR3 size: 14 residues. Germline CDR1 is SGHRS and CDR2 is YFSETQ. The CDR3 spells CASSLGANTGELFF.

The chain uses TRBV5-4 and TRBJ1-1; checking the TCRdb D call of TRBD1 is not possible without DNA. Germline values: CDR1 SGHNT, CDR2 YYREEE (reference sequence). This CDR3 spans 15 amino acids. This chain's CDR3 is CASMSGAFPNTEAFF.

The chain links TRBV5-1 to TRBJ2-1; TCRdb's D call, TRBD2, is unchecked because there is no DNA. Germline CDR1 reads SGHRS; CDR2 reads YFSETQ. The CDR3 consists of 17 residues. The CDR3 sequence: CASSLIFSAGVHNEQFF.

This rearrangement joins TRBV10-3 to TRBJ1-4. The length of the CDR3 is 14 residues. Germline-derived CDR1 and CDR2 are ENHRY and SYGVKD. This chain's CDR3 is CAIRGSGTNEKLFF.

The V call is TRBV5-5, the J call TRBJ1-5. Germline values: CDR1 SGHKS, CDR2 YYEKEE (reference sequence). The CDR3 spans 13 residues. Here the CDR3 reads CASSFTANQPQHF.

The rearrangement uses TRBV20-1 and TRBJ1-3; the D call of TRBD1 rests on TCRdb alone, since no DNA is present to check it. This CDR3 is 16 amino acids long. Germline-derived CDR1 and CDR2 are DFQATT and SNEGSKA (reference sequence). Here the CDR3 reads CSARVRGPVIGNTIYF.

V is TRBV24-1 and J is TRBJ2-7. CDR1 and CDR2 (germline): KGHDR, SFDVKD. This CDR3 has 16 residues. The CDR3 protein is CATSDPTPGRSYEQYF.

This chain connects TRBV18 to TRBJ2-2. Germline lookup yields CDR1 KGHSH and CDR2 LQKENI. CDR3 length equals 15 residues. This CDR3 is CASSPLAGETGELFF.

The chain employs TRBV20-1 and TRBJ1-1. CDR1 DFQATT and CDR2 SNEGSKA come from the germline V gene (reference sequence). The CDR3 consists of 13 residues. The CDR3 is CSGTGLPNTEAFF.

This chain connects TRBV2 to TRBJ2-3; TCRdb's D call of TRBD2 is untestable without DNA. Germline V gene data show CDR1 as SNHLY and CDR2 as FYNNEI. The CDR3 is 14 amino acids. This CDR3 is CASSGLRFTDTQYF.

CDR3 sequence reads: CASSRGTFMNTEAFF. The chain uses TRBV5-1 and TRBJ1-1; the D call of TRBD1 rests on TCRdb alone, since no DNA is present to check it. Germline CDR1 and CDR2: SGHRS and YFSETQ. The length of the CDR3 is 15 residues.

The J gene is TRBJ2-6, the V gene TRBV5-5. Germline V gene sequence: CDR1 SGHKS, CDR2 YYEKEE (reference sequence). The CDR3 is 17 amino acids. The CDR3 sequence: CASSFTVTARGANVLTF.

J is TRBJ2-7 and V is TRBV29-1; TCRdb's assignment of TRBD1 cannot be checked, as there is no DNA. Per germline, CDR1 SQVTM and CDR2 ANQGSEA. The CDR3 has 14 residues. This CDR3 is CSVEVVRGDYEQYF.

This chain uses TRBV6-5 with TRBJ1-5; there is no DNA to check the TCRdb D call of TRBD1. Looked up from germline, CDR1 is MNHEY and CDR2 is SVGAGI. This CDR3 has 15 residues. CDR3 sequence: CASSYSTPEMQPQHF.

The CDR3 loop reads CASSVIAGELFF. This chain links TRBV11-3 with TRBJ2-2. Germline loops: CDR1 SGHNT, CDR2 YENEEA. This CDR3 is 12 amino acids long.

The chain links TRBV7-6 to TRBJ1-6. Germline CDR1 is SGHVS and CDR2 is FNYEAQ. This CDR3 region has 14 residues. CDR3 protein: CASSLTENNSPLHF.

The V call is TRBV6-5, the J call TRBJ2-7. The CDR3 runs 15 residues. Per germline, CDR1 MNHEY and CDR2 SVGAGI. This CDR3 reads CASSYSEGISYEQYF.

This chain uses TRBV19 with TRBJ1-5; the D call from TCRdb, TRBD1, cannot be confirmed without DNA. This CDR3 has 16 amino acids. CDR1 and CDR2 (germline): LNHDA, SQIVND (reference sequence). Here the CDR3 reads CASSTEGAGSNQPQHF.

This rearrangement joins TRBV5-8 to TRBJ2-3; as DNA is missing, the TRBD1 call by TCRdb cannot be tested. CDR3 length equals 16 residues. CDR1 is SGHTS, CDR2 YDEGEE, per germline. The CDR3 sequence is CASSLGHRGNTDTQYF. Variable domain in full (rest from reference TRBV5-8 and TRBJ2-3): EAGVTQSPTHLIKTRGQQATLRCSPISGHTSVYWYQQALGLGLQFLLWYDEGEERNRGNFPPRFSGRQFPNYSSELNVNALELEDSALYLCASSLGHRGNTDTQYFGPGTRLTVL.

J is TRBJ1-2 and V is TRBV29-1. Germline V gene lookup returns CDR1 SQVTM and CDR2 ANQGSEA. The CDR3 loop spans 11 amino acids. CDR3 sequence: CSVDGPYGYTF.

The chain recombines TRBV3-1 with TRBJ1-2; TCRdb lists TRBD1, though no DNA is available to test this call. CDR1 and CDR2 (germline): LGHDT, YNNKEL (reference sequence). The CDR3 has 12 amino acids. The CDR3 is CASTPPAGGYTF.

The V call is TRBV5-1, the J call TRBJ1-1. Germline-derived CDR1 and CDR2 are SGHRS and YFSETQ. This CDR3 spans 14 amino acids. The CDR3 is CASSLIGLNTEAFF.

The chain uses TRBV6-5 and TRBJ1-1; the D call from TCRdb, TRBD1, cannot be confirmed without DNA. The CDR3 is 14 residues long. CDR1 is MNHEY and CDR2 is SVGAGI in the germline V gene. The CDR3 is CASRKRRGDTEAFF.

This sequence joins TRBV7-8 and TRBJ2-1; without DNA, the TCRdb call of TRBD1 cannot be checked. The germline V gene encodes CDR1 SGHVS and CDR2 FQNEAQ. The CDR3 is made up of 12 amino acids. The CDR3 loop is CARDTVTGKQFF.

This chain joins TRBV7-9 and TRBJ1-5; TCRdb lists TRBD1, though no DNA is available to test this call. This CDR3 spans 13 amino acids. Per germline, CDR1 SEHNR and CDR2 FQNEAQ (reference sequence). The CDR3 sequence is CASSLQGNQPQHF.

This chain links TRBV9 with TRBJ1-2; the D call of TRBD1 rests on TCRdb alone, since no DNA is present to check it. The CDR3 totals 14 residues. From germline, CDR1 is SGDLS and CDR2 YYNGEE. The CDR3 region is CASSKTGTPYGYTF.

The genes are TRBV24-1 and TRBJ2-7; TCRdb's assignment of TRBD1 cannot be checked, as there is no DNA. The CDR3 has 13 residues. CDR1 is KGHDR and CDR2 is SFDVKD in the germline V gene. This chain's CDR3 is CATSDLEGYEQYF.

This chain joins TRBV29-1 and TRBJ2-3; TCRdb's assignment of TRBD1 cannot be checked, as there is no DNA. The germline gives CDR1 SQVTM, CDR2 ANQGSEA. The CDR3 extends over 12 amino acids. CDR3 region: CSIRGIRDTQYF.

The rearrangement links TRBV29-1 to TRBJ1-2; TCRdb reports TRBD1, a call that lacks DNA to check it against. This CDR3 is 12 amino acids long. Germline loops: CDR1 SQVTM, CDR2 ANQGSEA. The CDR3 region is CSDRDRGVGYTF. Combining the CDR3 with reference TRBV29-1 and TRBJ1-2 gives the whole variable domain SAVISQKPSRDICQRGTSLTIQCQVDSQVTMMFWYRQQPGQSLTLIATANQGSEATYESGFVIDKFPISRPNLTFSTLTVSNMSPEDSSIYLCSDRDRGVGYTFGSGTRLTVV.

The V and J genes are TRBV5-1 and TRBJ2-1; TCRdb calls TRBD2, which cannot be checked without DNA. CDR1 and CDR2 from the germline V gene are SGHRS and YFSETQ. The CDR3 is 21 residues long. The CDR3 here is CASSFGGRTSGRPRLYNEQFF.